The sequence of this T cell receptor beta chain was determined in a study of T cell responses to AZD1222 COVID-19 vaccine. The method was immunoSEQ multiplex PCR; TCRdb's version includes in-frame clones alone and lacks a portion of them. The sample holds about 73,000 clones, approximately 88% seen once. The sequencing used peripheral blood, collected on day 0 of AZD1222 vaccination. The sequence was obtained from an adult in good health.

The CDR3 DNA reads TGTGCCAGCAGCTTAGCAGGGCTCGAGCAGTACTTC. Its protein product is CASSLAGLEQYF. The chain employs TRBV7-9 and TRBJ2-7, with D unresolved. V was trimmed by 0 bases and J by 6 bases, leaving 6 bases between them. Germline loops: CDR1 SEHNR, CDR2 FQNEAQ (reference sequence). The length of the CDR3 is 12 residues.